Listed below are T cell receptor beta chains from one sample, sequenced in a study of T-cell memory formation after mild COVID-19. TCRdb reprocessed the 5' RACE reads via MiXCR and lists one record per CDR3 protein. Altogether about 540,000 distinct CDR3 sequences are present, about a fifth being singletons, with the ten largest covering roughly an eighth. Sequenced: PBMCs or a T cell subset sorted from them (not recorded which). These receptor sequences come from an adult woman who had mild COVID-19 (a few samples of this study predate the infection). Cell type and time point are not known. CDR3s leave out the opening cysteine and the closing phenylalanine or tryptophan.

V gene	CDR3 length	J gene	CDR3 protein
TRBV27	14	TRBJ2-7	ASSSAGSRSIYEQY
TRBV12-3/TRBV12-4	12	TRBJ2-7	ASSLTSPAYEQY
TRBV6-5	13	TRBJ2-1	ASSYSPSGSHEQF
TRBV6-2/TRBV6-3	14	TRBJ2-4	ASRTSSGKAKNIQY
TRBV7-8	11	TRBJ2-5	ASSLRGVETQY
TRBV20-1	15	TRBJ2-1	SAGGTGRHMSYNEQF
TRBV27	14	TRBJ1-2	ASTLNLAGSNYGYT
TRBV20-1	10	TRBJ1-4	SAMSNNEKLF
TRBV6-5	15	TRBJ2-3	ASSPTSGRANSDTQY
TRBV6-5	13	TRBJ2-2	ASSSRAGGNGELF